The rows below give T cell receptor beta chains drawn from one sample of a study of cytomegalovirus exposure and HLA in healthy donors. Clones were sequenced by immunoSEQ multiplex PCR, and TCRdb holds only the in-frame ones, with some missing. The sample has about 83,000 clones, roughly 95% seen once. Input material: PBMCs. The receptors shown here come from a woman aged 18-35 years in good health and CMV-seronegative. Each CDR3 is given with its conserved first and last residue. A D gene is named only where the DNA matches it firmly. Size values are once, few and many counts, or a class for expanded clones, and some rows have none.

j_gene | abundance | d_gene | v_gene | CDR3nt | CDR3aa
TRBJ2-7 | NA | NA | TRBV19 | TGTGCCAGTAGTACCTACCGGGACTCCTCCTACGAGCAGTACTTC | CASSTYRDSSYEQYF
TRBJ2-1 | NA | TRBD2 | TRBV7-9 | TGTGCCAGCAGCCGGACTAGCCTTAATGAGCAGTTCTTC | CASSRTSLNEQFF
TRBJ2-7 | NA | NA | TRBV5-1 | TGCGCCACCCCGATCAGTCCGATCCCCTTAATTTACGAGCAGTACTTC | CATPISPIPLIYEQYF
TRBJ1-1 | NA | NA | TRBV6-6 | TGTGCCGCCCGGCGGGACACTGAAGCTTTCTTT | CAARRDTEAFF
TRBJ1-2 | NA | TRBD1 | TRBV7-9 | TGTGCCAGCAGCGGAACGGGACAGGCATACTATGGCTACACCTTC | CASSGTGQAYYGYTF
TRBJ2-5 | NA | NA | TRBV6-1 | TGTGCCAGCAGTGAACAGGGTAGTATGGAGACCCAGTACTTC | CASSEQGSMETQYF
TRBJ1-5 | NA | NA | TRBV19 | TGTGCCAGTAGTATTGTTGCGACAGTAATCGGTCAGCCCCAGCATTTT | CASSIVATVIGQPQHF
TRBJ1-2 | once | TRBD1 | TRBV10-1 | TGCGCCAGCAGCGGGACAGGCTATGGCTACACCTTC | CASSGTGYGYTF
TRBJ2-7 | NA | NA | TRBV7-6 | TGTGCCAGCAGCTTAGAGGGGGGGAGCACTACGCGACGCTACGAGCAGTACTTC | CASSLEGGSTTRRYEQYF
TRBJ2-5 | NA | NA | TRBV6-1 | TGTGCCAGCAGGAGACAGTATGAATCGACAGAGACCCAGTACTTC | CASRRQYESTETQYF
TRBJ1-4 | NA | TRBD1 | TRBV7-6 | TGTGCCAGCAGCATTAGCGTACGACAGGGAGCGAATGAAAAACTGTTTTTT | CASSISVRQGANEKLFF
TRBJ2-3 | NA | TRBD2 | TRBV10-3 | TGTGCCATCAGTGGAGTCAGACTAGCGGGAATCACAGATACGCAGTATTTT | CAISGVRLAGITDTQYF
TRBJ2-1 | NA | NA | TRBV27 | TGTGCCAGCAGTTTACTCCGACCCGGGTCCCCGGGTGGGCAGTTCTTC | CASSLLRPGSPGGQFF
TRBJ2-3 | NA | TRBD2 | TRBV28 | TGTGCCAGCAGTTCCCTAGCGGGAGGCGTAGATACGCAGTATTTT | CASSSLAGGVDTQYF
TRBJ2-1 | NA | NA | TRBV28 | TGTGCCAGCAGCCTATACAATGAGCAGTTCTTC | CASSLYNEQFF